Following are 13 T cell receptor beta chains from one sample sequenced in a study of prognosis after radiotherapy for stage I lung cancer. Two-round multiplex PCR amplified TCR beta CDR3 from genomic DNA. Round one of PCR was performed, and it used primers specific to each TRBV and TRBJ gene. MiXCR was run by TCRdb on the multiplex PCR reads, yielding one entry per CDR3 protein. This sample has some 56,000 distinct CDR3 sequences, with around 27% found just once. Material: PBMCs, obtained before or after stereotactic body radiation therapy (not recorded which). Source of these receptors: a donor over 45 with non-small cell lung cancer.

This clonotype was detected many times. The V call is TRBV18, the J call TRBJ2-3; TRBD2 matches 9 bases. This CDR3 has 16 residues. CDR1 and CDR2 (germline): KGHSH, LQKENI. V dropped 1 base and J dropped 1; count of bases not matched to a gene: 3. The CDR3 reads CASSPLPSGGTDTQYF. CDR3 nucleotides: TGTGCCAGCTCACCACTTCCTAGCGGGGGCACAGATACGCAGTATTTT.

This clonotype occurred many times. The chain has TRBV6-1 and TRBJ2-2; 8 bases agree with TRBD1. V was pared by 6 bases and J by 4 bases, with 10 bases of the junction left unmatched. This CDR3 is built from 16 residues. The germline V gene has CDR1 MNHNS and CDR2 SASEGT. This chain's CDR3 is CASRVGDRWSTGELFF. In nucleotides, the CDR3 is TGTGCCAGCAGAGTGGGGGACAGGTGGAGCACCGGGGAGCTGTTTTTT.

J is TRBJ2-3 and V is TRBV12-3 or TRBV12-4, with TRBD2 as a possible D gene (5 bases). The CDR3 contains 12 residues. V shed 2 bases and J shed 12 bases, with 12 bases lying between them. CDR3 in amino acids: CASSLKTRSQYF. CDR3 sequence (DNA): TGTGCCAGCAGTTTAAAAACTAGGTCCCAGTATTTT.

This clonotype has a handful of counts. Possible read error: a much larger clone is one base away. The chain links TRBV20-1 to TRBJ2-1; no clear D. V was shortened by 4 bases and J by 2 bases, with 15 bases between the two germline ends. The CDR3 is 15 amino acids. CDR1 and CDR2 from the germline V gene are DFQATT and SNEGSKA (reference sequence). This CDR3 is CSATRPRATYNEQFF. CDR3 in DNA: TGCAGTGCTACAAGGCCCCGAGCCACCTACAATGAGCAGTTCTTC.

At least ten counts were recorded for this clonotype. V gene TRBV12-3 or TRBV12-4 combines with J gene TRBJ2-5; a weak D match, TRBD1 (6 bases). CDR3 length: 16 residues. Trimming took off 4 bases at V and 5 bases at J, with 20 bases between the two ends. The CDR3 loop reads CASSSTPDRLQETQYF. The CDR3 coding sequence is TGTGCCAGCAGTTCCACCCCCGACAGGTTGCAGGAGACCCAGTACTTC.

Concerning this clonotype itself: It differs at one base from a far larger clone, so likely a read error. The CDR3 is CTSSLGTAGVYNEQFF. The CDR3, as DNA: TGTACCAGCAGCTTAGGGACGGCAGGGGTATACAATGAGCAGTTCTTC. The chain recombines TRBV11-2 with TRBJ2-1; maybe TRBD1 (6 bases). Germline CDR1 SGHAT, CDR2 FQNNGV. There are 16 residues in the CDR3.

Points on this clonotype: A far larger clone lies a single base away; this is likely a read error. The chain employs TRBV6-1 and TRBJ2-1, with 9 bases identical to TRBD2. After removal of 4 bases from V and 10 bases from J, the junction contained 11 bases not matched to a gene. Germline V gene sequence: CDR1 MNHNS, CDR2 SASEGT. The CDR3 is 15 amino acids. CDR3 sequence (DNA): TGTGCCAGCAGTGTAGCAGCGGGGGGTCTCTACGAGCAGTTCTTC. Translating gives CASSVAAGGLYEQFF.

This clonotype has ten or more counts. The chain has TRBV10-3 and TRBJ1-1, with D perhaps TRBD1 (5 bases). V gave up 10 bases and J gave up 5 bases, with 14 bases separating them. CDR3 length: 12 residues. Germline V gene data show CDR1 as ENHRY and CDR2 as SYGVKD. CDR3 bases: TGTGCCACACGCGCGGGGGAAACTGAAGCTTTCTTT. Its translation is CATRAGETEAFF.

This clonotype has a count of ten or more. V is TRBV2 and J is TRBJ2-7, with 7 bases matching TRBD2. V gave up 3 bases and J gave up 3 bases; unmatched junction bases: 5. This CDR3 is built from 14 residues. Looked up from germline, CDR1 is SNHLY and CDR2 is FYNNEI. For the CDR3, the DNA is TGTGCCAGCAGTGATGCTAGCGGCGACTACGAGCAGTACTTC. Translation: CASSDASGDYEQYF.

With regard to this clonotype: This likely reflects a read error, since a far larger clone is one base away. The chain carries TRBV6-5 and TRBJ2-1, with 8 positions matching TRBD1. This CDR3 has 14 amino acids. Germline V gene sequence: CDR1 MNHEY, CDR2 SVGAGI. The CDR3 DNA reads as TGTGTCAGCACAGAGCAGGGGGCGGGCAATGAGCAGTTCTTC. Amino acids: CVSTEQGAGNEQFF.

This clonotype was counted many times. The chain carries TRBV2 and TRBJ1-5, with 10 positions matching TRBD1. V was clipped by 1 base and J by 7 bases; unmatched bases: 4. Germline CDR1 reads SNHLY; CDR2 reads FYNNEI. The CDR3 is made up of 15 amino acids. The CDR3 nucleotides read TGTGCCAGCAGTGAAGGGACAGGGGGGGGGCAGCCCCAGCATTTT. Translation: CASSEGTGGGQPQHF.

This clonotype was counted at least ten times. The genes are TRBV5-1 and TRBJ2-5; perhaps TRBD2 as D (7 bases). The germline V and J ends were trimmed by 0 bases and 1 base, with 10 bases remaining between them. The CDR3 length is 15 residues. The germline V gene encodes CDR1 SGHRS and CDR2 YFSETQ. The DNA of the CDR3 is TGCGCCAGCAGCTTGGGCGGGGGCCCCCAAGAGACCCAGTACTTC. It yields the protein CASSLGGGPQETQYF.

This clonotype showed up many times. The V and J genes are TRBV13 and TRBJ1-2, with 7 bases fitting TRBD1. The ends lost 6 bases at V and 4 bases at J; junction bases unmatched: 5. CDR3 length: 13 amino acids. Germline V gene sequence: CDR1 PRHDT, CDR2 FYEKMQ (reference sequence). The CDR3 loop reads CASSYTGAYGYTF. The CDR3 coding sequence is TGTGCCAGCAGTTATACAGGGGCCTATGGCTACACCTTC.